These T cell receptor beta chains were read from a single sample in a study of blood T cell repertoires in COVID-19. Some clones are missing from TCRdb's copy, which holds only in-frame ones; the method was immunoSEQ multiplex PCR. The table shows fewer than 45,000 clones, with approximately 80% occurring only once. Sequencing was performed on peripheral blood. Every receptor here comes from an older man with acute or convalescent COVID-19. CDR3s include the opening cysteine and the closing phenylalanine or tryptophan.

v_gene: TRBV10-3; j_gene: TRBJ1-5; CDR3aa: CAISTFNQPQHF
v_gene: TRBV4-3; j_gene: TRBJ1-6; CDR3aa: CASSPQSVSNSPLHF
v_gene: TRBV7-9; j_gene: TRBJ1-3; CDR3aa: CASSLVENSGNTIYF
v_gene: TRBV6-1; j_gene: TRBJ2-1; CDR3aa: CASRLGLDNEQFF
v_gene: TRBV28; j_gene: TRBJ1-5; CDR3aa: CASSLGLSNQPQHF
v_gene: TRBV5-1; j_gene: TRBJ1-4; CDR3aa: CASSGGQGLKLFF
v_gene: TRBV6-5; j_gene: TRBJ2-5; CDR3aa: CASRVFQETQYF
v_gene: TRBV7-2; j_gene: TRBJ2-2; CDR3aa: CASTGGGGVMNTGELFF
v_gene: TRBV7-2; j_gene: TRBJ1-6; CDR3aa: CASTYPNSPLHF
v_gene: TRBV27; j_gene: TRBJ1-6; CDR3aa: CASRPPGINSPLHF
v_gene: TRBV6-5; j_gene: TRBJ1-5; CDR3aa: CASNSYRGNQPQHF
v_gene: TRBV5-1; j_gene: TRBJ1-2; CDR3aa: CASSRTGGGNYGYTF
v_gene: TRBV6-2/TRBV6-3; j_gene: TRBJ1-1; CDR3aa: CASSYSTGTTFF
v_gene: TRBV28; j_gene: TRBJ1-4; CDR3aa: CASSFYRGNEKLFF
v_gene: TRBV6-2/TRBV6-3; j_gene: TRBJ2-7; CDR3aa: CASTPTGSSFWSYEQYF
v_gene: TRBV4-3; j_gene: TRBJ1-4; CDR3aa: CASSHRTGTNEKLFF
v_gene: TRBV4-2; j_gene: TRBJ2-1; CDR3aa: CASSYRLAGGPSSADEQFF
v_gene: TRBV2; j_gene: TRBJ2-1; CDR3aa: CASSYYPGLAGDYNEQFF
v_gene: TRBV5-8; j_gene: TRBJ1-5; CDR3aa: CASSSSSSAAPGKQPQHF
v_gene: TRBV24-1; j_gene: TRBJ2-5; CDR3aa: CATSAGETQYF
v_gene: TRBV4-2; j_gene: TRBJ1-3; CDR3aa: CASSQEAAASGNTIYF
v_gene: TRBV4-2; j_gene: TRBJ2-2; CDR3aa: CASSQVGALNTGELFF
v_gene: TRBV5-5; j_gene: TRBJ2-7; CDR3aa: CASSFLFGSYEQYF
v_gene: TRBV5-6; j_gene: TRBJ1-1; CDR3aa: CASSVPRSNTEAFF
v_gene: TRBV18; j_gene: TRBJ1-1; CDR3aa: CASSPGTATEAFF
v_gene: TRBV5-1; j_gene: TRBJ2-1; CDR3aa: CASSRDRAYNEQFF
v_gene: TRBV7-3; j_gene: TRBJ1-1; CDR3aa: CASSRQTNTEAFF
v_gene: TRBV14; j_gene: TRBJ2-2; CDR3aa: CASSYIGLAGNTGELFF
v_gene: TRBV4-2; j_gene: TRBJ1-5; CDR3aa: CASSQDPPGEYNQPQHF
v_gene: TRBV5-5; j_gene: TRBJ1-5; CDR3aa: CASSLGAGGHRQPQHF
v_gene: TRBV5-6; j_gene: TRBJ2-5; CDR3aa: CASSPTRGGTETQYF
v_gene: TRBV10-2; j_gene: TRBJ1-6; CDR3aa: CASSESSRDSSPLHF
v_gene: TRBV27; j_gene: TRBJ2-7; CDR3aa: CASSSPFDEQYF
v_gene: TRBV9; j_gene: TRBJ1-1; CDR3aa: CASSVAVNTEAFF
v_gene: TRBV7-2; j_gene: TRBJ1-3; CDR3aa: CASSLTTGVGNTIYF
v_gene: TRBV5-1; j_gene: TRBJ1-1; CDR3aa: CASSLASRGTEAFF
v_gene: TRBV7-2; j_gene: TRBJ2-5; CDR3aa: CASSLSSGKQETQYF
v_gene: TRBV4-3; j_gene: TRBJ2-7; CDR3aa: CASSPSLGEEQYF
v_gene: TRBV5-4; j_gene: TRBJ1-2; CDR3aa: CASSPRRENYGYTF
v_gene: TRBV5-1; j_gene: TRBJ2-7; CDR3aa: CASSPGLLAGGRYEQYF
v_gene: TRBV5-1; j_gene: TRBJ2-2; CDR3aa: CASSLWLAGTTGELFF
v_gene: TRBV12-5; j_gene: TRBJ2-7; CDR3aa: CASGPGLPRYEQYF
v_gene: TRBV5-1; j_gene: TRBJ2-4; CDR3aa: CASSLVTGAKNIQYF
v_gene: TRBV14; j_gene: TRBJ1-4; CDR3aa: CASSQSFRSTNEKLFF
v_gene: TRBV5-1; j_gene: TRBJ2-3; CDR3aa: CASSLGGTDTQYF
v_gene: TRBV10-3; j_gene: TRBJ2-3; CDR3aa: CAILSGGVLYF
v_gene: TRBV9; j_gene: TRBJ1-1; CDR3aa: CASSVEAGMITEAFF
v_gene: TRBV5-1; j_gene: TRBJ1-1; CDR3aa: CASSAGQGGYAEAFF
v_gene: TRBV18; j_gene: TRBJ1-2; CDR3aa: CASSPVRDYGYTF